The 9 T cell receptor beta chains presented below share a single source sample, sequenced in a study of a mutant IDH1 vaccine in newly diagnosed glioma. Their specific antigens are unknown. The protocol was immunoSEQ multiplex PCR, while the TCRdb copy is restricted to in-frame clones and leaves out a portion. The profile covers 41,000 or so clones, with 75% to 90% appearing a single time and around 1.5% taken by the ten largest. Time point specified: week 35, safety follow-up. Topical imiquimod was applied with each vaccine dose, which held 300 ug of mutant IDH1 20-mer peptide. Sequenced here: PBMCs, sampled from a glioma patient whose treatment included an IDH1 peptide vaccine. These receptors all stem from a man in his forties or fifties with glioma.

The V call is TRBV4-2, the J call TRBJ1-1; 8 positions match TRBD1. Looked up from germline, CDR1 is LGHNA and CDR2 is YNFKEQ. With 0 bases clipped from V and 4 bases from J, the junction kept 13 bases outside the gene matches. There are 18 residues in the CDR3. The CDR3 loop is CASSQDKPGGAEGTEAFF. The CDR3 DNA reads as TGTGCCAGCAGCCAAGATAAGCCAGGGGGCGCTGAGGGCACTGAAGCTTTCTTT.

The chain uses TRBV19 and TRBJ2-1; 7 nucleotides agree with TRBD1. Trimming at V came to 1 base and at J to 5 bases, leaving 5 bases not matched to a gene. Germline V gives CDR1 LNHDA, CDR2 SQIVND (reference sequence). The CDR3 totals 15 residues. CDR3 nucleotides: TGTGCCAGTAGTATAGGGACAGGCTCTGACAATGAGCAGTTCTTC. It is translated as CASSIGTGSDNEQFF.

CDR3 amino acids: CASSSSSADTQYF. The DNA for the CDR3 is TGTGCCAGCAGCTCGAGTTCGGCAGATACGCAGTATTTT. The chain joins TRBV7-9 to TRBJ2-3; the D is unclear. Deletions cut 4 bases from V and 4 bases from J, with 9 bases between. Germline values: CDR1 SEHNR, CDR2 FQNEAQ (reference sequence). The CDR3 contains 13 residues. Full variable domain (outside the CDR3, taken from reference TRBV7-9 and TRBJ2-3): DTGVSQNPRHKITKRGQNVTFRCDPISEHNRLYWYRQTLGQGPEFLTYFQNEAQLEKSRLLSDRFSAERPKGSFSTLEIQRTEQGDSAMYLCASSSSSADTQYFGPGTRLTVL.

The chain employs TRBV7-2 and TRBJ2-1; 9 nucleotides line up with TRBD2. The germline V gene encodes CDR1 SGHTA and CDR2 FQGNSA. V trimming: 2 bases; J trimming: 7 bases; junction bases outside the gene matches: 12. There are 17 residues in the CDR3. This chain's CDR3 is CASSLRAPLAGNNEQFF. For the CDR3, the DNA is TGTGCCAGCAGCTTACGGGCCCCCCTAGCGGGAAATAATGAGCAGTTCTTC.

The rearrangement joins TRBV19 to TRBJ2-3; D is ambiguous. This CDR3 contains 14 residues. Germline loops: CDR1 LNHDA, CDR2 SQIVND (reference sequence). Trimming removed 6 bases from V and 1 base from J, with 11 bases in between. This CDR3 reads CASRNPGGTDTQYF. The CDR3 DNA reads as TGTGCCAGTAGAAACCCCGGAGGCACAGATACGCAGTATTTT.

The V gene is TRBV11-2, the J gene TRBJ1-1, with D possibly being TRBD1 (5 bases). This CDR3 is 15 amino acids long. Trimming left V 0 bases short and J 4 bases short, with 12 bases between. Per the germline V gene, CDR1 is SGHAT and CDR2 is FQNNGV. The CDR3: CASSLEPLGLTEAFF. DNA for the CDR3: TGTGCCAGCAGCTTAGAGCCGTTGGGACTCACTGAAGCTTTCTTT.

This clone came up a few times. This chain links TRBV19 with TRBJ1-4, with 7 nucleotides matching TRBD1. CDR1 is LNHDA and CDR2 is SQIVND in the germline V gene (reference sequence). Losses at the gene ends were 3 bases for V and 5 bases for J; bases not matched to a gene: 6. This CDR3 is 15 amino acids long. The CDR3 DNA is TGTGCCAGTAGTATTACTACAGGGGCGAATGAAAAACTGTTTTTT. Translation gives CASSITTGANEKLFF.

The J gene is TRBJ2-3, the V gene TRBV4-3; D is unresolved. V was cut by 1 base and J by 3 bases, with 11 bases left in between. The CDR3 runs 15 residues. In germline, CDR1 is LGHNA, CDR2 YSLEER. The CDR3 protein is CASSQGLEATDTQYF. The DNA for the CDR3 is TGCGCCAGCAGCCAAGGGCTAGAAGCGACAGATACGCAGTATTTT.

The V and J genes are TRBV6-1 and TRBJ2-3; D tentatively reads TRBD1 or TRBD2 (6 bases each). CDR3 length equals 16 residues. The germline V gene encodes CDR1 MNHNS and CDR2 SASEGT. The V and J ends lost 7 bases and 4 bases respectively, with 21 bases between them. CDR3 protein: CASTERGATSPDTQYF. CDR3 coding DNA: TGTGCCAGCACTGAGAGGGGGGCCACTAGCCCAGATACGCAGTATTTT.